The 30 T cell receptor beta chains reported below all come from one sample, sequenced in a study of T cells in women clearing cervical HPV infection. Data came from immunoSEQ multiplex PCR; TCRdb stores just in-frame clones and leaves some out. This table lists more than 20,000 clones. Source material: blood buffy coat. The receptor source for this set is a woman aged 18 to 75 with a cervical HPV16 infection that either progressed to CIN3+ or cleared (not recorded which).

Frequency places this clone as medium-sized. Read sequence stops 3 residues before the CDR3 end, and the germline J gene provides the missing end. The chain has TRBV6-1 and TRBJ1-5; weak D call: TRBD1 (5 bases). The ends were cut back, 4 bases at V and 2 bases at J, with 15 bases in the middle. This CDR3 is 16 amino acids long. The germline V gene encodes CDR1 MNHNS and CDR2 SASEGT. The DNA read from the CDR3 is TGTGCCAGCAGTGTATCATCGGTAGGGGGCAATCAGCCC. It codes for CASSVSSVGGNQP. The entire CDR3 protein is CASSVSSVGGNQPQHF.

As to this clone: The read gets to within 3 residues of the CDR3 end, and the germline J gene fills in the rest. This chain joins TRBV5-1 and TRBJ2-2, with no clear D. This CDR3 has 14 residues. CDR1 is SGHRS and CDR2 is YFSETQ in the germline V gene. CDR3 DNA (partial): TGCGCCAGCAGCTTGGGAACTGCTAATGAAAAG. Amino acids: CASSLGTANEK. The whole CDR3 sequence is CASSLGTANEKLFF.

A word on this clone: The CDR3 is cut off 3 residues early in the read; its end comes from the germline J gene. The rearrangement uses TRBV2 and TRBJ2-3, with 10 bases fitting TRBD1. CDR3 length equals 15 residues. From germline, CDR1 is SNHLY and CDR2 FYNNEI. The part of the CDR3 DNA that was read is TGTGCCAGCAGTAGGGACAGGGGATACGGTCAGCCG. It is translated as CASSRDRGYGQP. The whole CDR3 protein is CASSRDRGYGQPQYF.

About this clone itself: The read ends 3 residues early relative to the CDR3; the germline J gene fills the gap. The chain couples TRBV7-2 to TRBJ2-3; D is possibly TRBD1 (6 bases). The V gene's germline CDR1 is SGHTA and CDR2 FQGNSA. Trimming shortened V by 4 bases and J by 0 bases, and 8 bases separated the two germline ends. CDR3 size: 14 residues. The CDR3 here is CASSSRGSTDTQYF. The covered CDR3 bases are TGTGCCAGCAGCTCTAGGGGGAGCACAGATACG.

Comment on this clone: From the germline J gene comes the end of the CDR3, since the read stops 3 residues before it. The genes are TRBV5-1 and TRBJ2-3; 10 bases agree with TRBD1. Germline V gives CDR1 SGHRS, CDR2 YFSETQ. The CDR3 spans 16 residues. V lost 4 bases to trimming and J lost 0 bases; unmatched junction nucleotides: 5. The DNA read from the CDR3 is TGCGCCAGCAGCCGAGGACAGGGGGTAAGCACAGATACG. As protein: CASSRGQGVSTDT. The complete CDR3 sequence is CASSRGQGVSTDTQYF.

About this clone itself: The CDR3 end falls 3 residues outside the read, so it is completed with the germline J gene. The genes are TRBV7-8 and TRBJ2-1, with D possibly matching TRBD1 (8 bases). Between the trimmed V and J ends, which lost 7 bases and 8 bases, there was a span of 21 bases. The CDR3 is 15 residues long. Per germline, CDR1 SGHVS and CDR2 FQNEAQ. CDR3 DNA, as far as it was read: TGTGCCAGCACCGACCCCGGACAGGGAGGGCATGAG. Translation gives CASTDPGQGGHE. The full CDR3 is CASTDPGQGGHEQFF.

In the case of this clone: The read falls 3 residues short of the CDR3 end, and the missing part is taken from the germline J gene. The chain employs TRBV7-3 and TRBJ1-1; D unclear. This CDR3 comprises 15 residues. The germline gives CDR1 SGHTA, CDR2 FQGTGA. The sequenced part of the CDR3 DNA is TGTGCCAGCAGCTTAATTGGTCGGTCCGGGGAGACA. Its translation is CASSLIGRSGET. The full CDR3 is CASSLIGRSGETAFF.

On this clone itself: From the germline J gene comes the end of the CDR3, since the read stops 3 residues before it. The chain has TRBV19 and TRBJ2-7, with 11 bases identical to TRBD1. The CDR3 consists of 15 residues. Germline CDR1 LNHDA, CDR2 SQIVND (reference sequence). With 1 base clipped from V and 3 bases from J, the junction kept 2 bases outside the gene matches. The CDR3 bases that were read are TGTGCCAGTAGTATAGGGGACAGGGGGGGCTACGAG. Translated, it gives CASSIGDRGGYE. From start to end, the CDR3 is CASSIGDRGGYEQYF. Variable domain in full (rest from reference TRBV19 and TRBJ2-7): DGGITQSPKYLFRKEGQNVTLSCEQNLNHDAMYWYRQDPGQGLRLIYYSQIVNDFQKGDIAEGYSVSREKKESFPLTVTSAQKNPTAFYLCASSIGDRGGYEQYFGPGTRLTVT.

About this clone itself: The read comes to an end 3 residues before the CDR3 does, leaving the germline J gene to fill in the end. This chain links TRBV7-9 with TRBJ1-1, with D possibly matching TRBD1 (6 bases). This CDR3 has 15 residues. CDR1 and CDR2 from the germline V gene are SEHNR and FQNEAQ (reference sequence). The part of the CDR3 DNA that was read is TGTGCCAGCAGCTCTTCCGGGGGGGCGACAGATACG. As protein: CASSSSGGATDT. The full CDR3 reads CASSSSGGATDTAFF.

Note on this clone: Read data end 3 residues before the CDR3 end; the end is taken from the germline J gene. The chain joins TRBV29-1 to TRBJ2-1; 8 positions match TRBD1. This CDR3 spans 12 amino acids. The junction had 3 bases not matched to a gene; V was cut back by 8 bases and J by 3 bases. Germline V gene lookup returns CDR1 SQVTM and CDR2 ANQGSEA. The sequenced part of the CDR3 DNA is TGCAGCTCCGGGACAGGCTACAATGAG. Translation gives CSSGTGYNE. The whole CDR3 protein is CSSGTGYNEQFF.

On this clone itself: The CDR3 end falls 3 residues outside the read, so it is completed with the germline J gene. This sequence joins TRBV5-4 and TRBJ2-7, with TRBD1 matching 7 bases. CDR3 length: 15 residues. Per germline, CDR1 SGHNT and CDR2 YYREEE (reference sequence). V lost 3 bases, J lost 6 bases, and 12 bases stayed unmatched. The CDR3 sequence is CASSWDKGARLEQYF. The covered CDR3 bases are TGTGCCAGCAGCTGGGATAAGGGGGCCCGTCTCGAG.

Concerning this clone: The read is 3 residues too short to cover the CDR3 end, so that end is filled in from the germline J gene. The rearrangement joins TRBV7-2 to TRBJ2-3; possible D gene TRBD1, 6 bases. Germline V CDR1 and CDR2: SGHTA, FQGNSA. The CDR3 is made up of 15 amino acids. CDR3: CASSPGGRVEETQYF. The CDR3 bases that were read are TGTGCCAGCAGCCCTGGGGGCAGGGTCGAGGAGACG.

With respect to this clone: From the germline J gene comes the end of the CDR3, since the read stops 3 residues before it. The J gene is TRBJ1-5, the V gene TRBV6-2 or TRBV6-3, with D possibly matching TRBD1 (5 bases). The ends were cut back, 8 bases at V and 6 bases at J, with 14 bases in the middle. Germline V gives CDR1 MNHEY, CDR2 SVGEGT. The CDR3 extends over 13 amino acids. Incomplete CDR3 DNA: TGTGCCAGCGGGACTGCGGACTTTCAGCCC. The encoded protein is CASGTADFQP. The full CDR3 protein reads CASGTADFQPQHF.

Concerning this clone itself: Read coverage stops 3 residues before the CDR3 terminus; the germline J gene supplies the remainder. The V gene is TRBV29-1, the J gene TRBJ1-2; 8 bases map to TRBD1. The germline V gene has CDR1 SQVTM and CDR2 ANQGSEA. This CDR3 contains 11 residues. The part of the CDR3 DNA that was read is TGCAGCGTTGGGACAGGGAATAGC. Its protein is CSVGTGNS. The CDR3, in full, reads CSVGTGNSYTF.

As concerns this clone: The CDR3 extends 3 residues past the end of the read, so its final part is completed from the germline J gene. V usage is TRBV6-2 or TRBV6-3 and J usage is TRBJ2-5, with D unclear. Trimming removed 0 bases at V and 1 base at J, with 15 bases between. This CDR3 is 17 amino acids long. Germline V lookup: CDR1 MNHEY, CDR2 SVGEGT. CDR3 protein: CASSYSLQKATQETQYF. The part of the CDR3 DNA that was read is TGTGCCAGCAGTTACTCCTTGCAGAAGGCAACCCAAGAGACC.

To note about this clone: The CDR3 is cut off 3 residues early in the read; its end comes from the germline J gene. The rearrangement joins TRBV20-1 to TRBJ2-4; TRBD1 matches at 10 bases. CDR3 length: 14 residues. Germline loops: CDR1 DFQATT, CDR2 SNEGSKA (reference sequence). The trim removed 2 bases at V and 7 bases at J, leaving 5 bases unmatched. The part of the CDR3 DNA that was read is TGCAGTGCTAGACCAGGACAGGGGGAGAACATT. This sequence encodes CSARPGQGENI. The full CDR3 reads CSARPGQGENIQYF.

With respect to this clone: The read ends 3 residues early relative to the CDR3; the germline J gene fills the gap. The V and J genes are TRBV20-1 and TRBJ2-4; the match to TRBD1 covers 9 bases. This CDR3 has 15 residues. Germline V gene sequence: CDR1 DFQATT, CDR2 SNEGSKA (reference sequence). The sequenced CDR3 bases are TGCAGTGCTAGGTACAGGGGGCGCCCCAATCAGCCT. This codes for CSARYRGRPNQP. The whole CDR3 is CSARYRGRPNQPQYF.

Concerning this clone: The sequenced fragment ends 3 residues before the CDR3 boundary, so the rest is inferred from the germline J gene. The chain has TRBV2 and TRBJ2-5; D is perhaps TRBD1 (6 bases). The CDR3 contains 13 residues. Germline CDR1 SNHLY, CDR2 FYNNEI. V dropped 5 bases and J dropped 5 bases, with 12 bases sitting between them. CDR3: CASSTGKAETQYF. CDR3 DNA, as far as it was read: TGTGCCAGCAGTACAGGGAAAGCCGAGACC.

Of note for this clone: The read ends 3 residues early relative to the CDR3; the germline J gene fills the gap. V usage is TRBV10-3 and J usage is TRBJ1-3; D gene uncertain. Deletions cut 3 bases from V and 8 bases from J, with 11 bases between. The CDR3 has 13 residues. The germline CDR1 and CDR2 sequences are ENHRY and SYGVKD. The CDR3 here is CAISDDGTYTIYF. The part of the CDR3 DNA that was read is TGTGCCATCAGTGACGATGGTACATACACC.

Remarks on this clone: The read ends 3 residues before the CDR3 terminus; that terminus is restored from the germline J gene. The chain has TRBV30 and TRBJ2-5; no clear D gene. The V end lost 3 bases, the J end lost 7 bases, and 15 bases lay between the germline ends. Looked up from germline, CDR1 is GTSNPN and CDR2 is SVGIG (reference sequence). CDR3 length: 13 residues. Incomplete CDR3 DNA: TGTGCCTGGAGCGTAAACTCCGATGGGACC. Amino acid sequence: CAWSVNSDGT. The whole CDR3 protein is CAWSVNSDGTQYF.

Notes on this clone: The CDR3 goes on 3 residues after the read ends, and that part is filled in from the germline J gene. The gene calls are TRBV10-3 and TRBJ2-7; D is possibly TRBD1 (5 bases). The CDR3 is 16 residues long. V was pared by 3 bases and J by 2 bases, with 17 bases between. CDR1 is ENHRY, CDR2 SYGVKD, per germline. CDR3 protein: CAISEYDRTLTYEQYF. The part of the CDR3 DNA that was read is TGTGCCATCAGTGAATATGACAGAACACTAACCTACGAG.

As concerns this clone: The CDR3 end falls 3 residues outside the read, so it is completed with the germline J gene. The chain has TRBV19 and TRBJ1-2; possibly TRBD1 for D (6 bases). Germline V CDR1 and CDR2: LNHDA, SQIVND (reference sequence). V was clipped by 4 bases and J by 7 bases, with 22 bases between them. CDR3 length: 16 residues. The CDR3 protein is CASSRSSQGTISGYTF. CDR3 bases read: TGTGCCAGTAGTAGGAGCTCACAGGGAACAATCAGTGGC.

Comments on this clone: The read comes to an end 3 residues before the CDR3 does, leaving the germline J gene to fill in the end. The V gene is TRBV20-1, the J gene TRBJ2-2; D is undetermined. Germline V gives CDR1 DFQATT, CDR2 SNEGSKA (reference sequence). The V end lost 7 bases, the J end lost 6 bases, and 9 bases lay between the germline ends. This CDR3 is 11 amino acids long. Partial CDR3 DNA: TGCAGTGTATCGAAGGCCGGGGAG. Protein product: CSVSKAGE. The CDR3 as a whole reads CSVSKAGELFF.

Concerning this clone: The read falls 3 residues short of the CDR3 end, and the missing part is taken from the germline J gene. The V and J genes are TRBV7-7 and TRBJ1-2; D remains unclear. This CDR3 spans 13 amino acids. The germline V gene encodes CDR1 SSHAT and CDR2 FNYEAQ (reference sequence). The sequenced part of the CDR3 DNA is TGTGCCAGCAGCTTATTAGCGGAAGAGAGC. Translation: CASSLLAEES. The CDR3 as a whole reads CASSLLAEESYTF.

Incomplete CDR3 DNA: TGTGCCAGCAGTGACTCTGGGCTAGCAGCGGATACG. This gives the protein CASSDSGLAADT. The full CDR3 is CASSDSGLAADTQYF. The gene calls are TRBV6-4 and TRBJ2-3; maybe TRBD2 (5 bases). The CDR3 end lies 3 residues beyond the end of the read and is filled in from the germline J gene. V was cut by 0 bases and J by 6 bases, with 13 bases left in between. The germline V gene has CDR1 MRHNA and CDR2 SNTAGT. The CDR3 sequence is 15 residues long.

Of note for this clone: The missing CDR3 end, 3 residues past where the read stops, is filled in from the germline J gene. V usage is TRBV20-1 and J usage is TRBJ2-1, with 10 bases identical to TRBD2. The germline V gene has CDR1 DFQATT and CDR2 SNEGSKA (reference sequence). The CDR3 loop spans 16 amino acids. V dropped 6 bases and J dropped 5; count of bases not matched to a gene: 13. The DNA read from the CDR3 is TGCAGTGCCTGGGATCCTAGCGGGAGACTCGACAATGAG. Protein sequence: CSAWDPSGRLDNE. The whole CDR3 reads CSAWDPSGRLDNEQFF.

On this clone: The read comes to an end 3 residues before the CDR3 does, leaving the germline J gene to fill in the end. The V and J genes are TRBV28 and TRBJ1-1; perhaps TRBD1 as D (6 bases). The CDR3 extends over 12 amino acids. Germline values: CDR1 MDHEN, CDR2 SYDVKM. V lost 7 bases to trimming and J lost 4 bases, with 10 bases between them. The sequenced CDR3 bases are TGTGCCAGCAAGGACAGCTTCACTGAA. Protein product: CASKDSFTE. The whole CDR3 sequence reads CASKDSFTEAFF.

Partial CDR3 DNA: TGTGCCAGCAGCCAAACAGGGGAAACTGGGGCCAACGTC. It codes for CASSQTGETGANV. The full CDR3 protein is CASSQTGETGANVLTF. The genes are TRBV28 and TRBJ2-6, with 7 bases aligning to TRBD1. The CDR3 extends 3 residues past the end of the read, so its final part is completed from the germline J gene. J was trimmed by 2 bases and V by 6 bases; bases with no gene match: 7. The CDR3 covers 16 residues. Germline lookup yields CDR1 MDHEN and CDR2 SYDVKM. The full variable domain, in which reference TRBV28 and TRBJ2-6 provide the parts outside the CDR3, is DVKVTQSSRYLVKRTGEKVFLECVQDMDHENMFWYRQDPGLGLRLIYFSYDVKMKEKGDIPEGYSVSREKKERFSLILESASTNQTSMYLCASSQTGETGANVLTFGAGSRLTVL.

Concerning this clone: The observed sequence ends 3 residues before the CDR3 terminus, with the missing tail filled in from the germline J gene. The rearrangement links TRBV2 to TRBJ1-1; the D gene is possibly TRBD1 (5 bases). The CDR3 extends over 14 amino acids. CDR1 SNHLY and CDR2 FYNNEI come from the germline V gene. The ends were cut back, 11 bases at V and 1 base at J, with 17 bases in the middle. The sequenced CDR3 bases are TGTGCCGGAAACAGGTTTGGGGAGAACACTGAA. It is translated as CAGNRFGENTE. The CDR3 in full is CAGNRFGENTEAFF.

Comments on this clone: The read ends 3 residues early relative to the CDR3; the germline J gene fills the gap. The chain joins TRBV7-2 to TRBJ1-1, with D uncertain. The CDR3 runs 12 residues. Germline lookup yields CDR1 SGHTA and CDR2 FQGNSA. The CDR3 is CASSFGSGIAFF. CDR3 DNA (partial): TGTGCCAGCAGCTTTGGTAGCGGGATA.